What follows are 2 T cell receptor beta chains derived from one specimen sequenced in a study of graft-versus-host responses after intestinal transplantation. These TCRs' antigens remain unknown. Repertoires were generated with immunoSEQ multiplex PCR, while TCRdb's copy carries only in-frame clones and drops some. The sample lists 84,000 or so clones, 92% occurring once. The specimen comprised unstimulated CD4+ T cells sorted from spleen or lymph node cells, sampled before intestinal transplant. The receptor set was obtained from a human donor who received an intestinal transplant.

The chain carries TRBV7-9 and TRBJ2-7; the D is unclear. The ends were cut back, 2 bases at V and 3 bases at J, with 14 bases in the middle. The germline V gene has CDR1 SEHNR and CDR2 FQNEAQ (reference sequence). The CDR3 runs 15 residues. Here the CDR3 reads CASSLFSGYYYEQYF. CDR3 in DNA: TGTGCCAGCAGCTTATTTTCAGGATATTACTACGAGCAGTACTTC.

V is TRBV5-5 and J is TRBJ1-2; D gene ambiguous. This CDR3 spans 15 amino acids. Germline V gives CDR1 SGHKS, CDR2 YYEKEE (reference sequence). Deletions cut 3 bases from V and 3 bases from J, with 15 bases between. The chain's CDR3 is CASSWLPEDYYGYTF. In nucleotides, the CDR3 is TGTGCCAGCAGCTGGCTCCCGGAGGATTACTATGGCTACACCTTC. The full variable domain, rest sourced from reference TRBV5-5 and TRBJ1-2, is DAGVTQSPTHLIKTRGQQVTLRCSPISGHKSVSWYQQVLGQGPQFIFQYYEKEERGRGNFPDRFSARQFPNYSSELNVNALLLGDSALYLCASSWLPEDYYGYTFGSGTRLTVV.